This T cell receptor beta chain was profiled in a study of OX40 agonist ivuxolimab in advanced cancers. Overall study: Patients took ivuxolimab, an agonistic anti-OX40 (CD134) antibody. Three patients responded partially, comprising one with hepatocellular carcinoma and two with cutaneous melanoma. Notes on the study in general: Normalized expansion of T-cell clones was also low for some nonresponders. On average, CD8+ T cells showed a greater number of expanded clones than CD4+.

The CDR3 runs 15 residues. Germline V lookup: CDR1 SGHTA, CDR2 FQGNSA. Deletions cut 0 bases from V and 4 bases from J, with 9 bases between. Only in-frame clones appear in the TCRdb table, and some are missing; sequencing was by immunoSEQ multiplex PCR. The data contain some 140,000 clones, 90% of them singletons. As regards this clone: Its antigen is unknown.

The sequence was collected from an adult with an advanced solid tumor such as melanoma, head and neck, liver or kidney cancer. The specimen comprised CD4+ or CD8+ T cells sorted from blood, sampled in a trial of the OX40 agonist ivuxolimab. The rearrangement joins TRBV7-2 to TRBJ2-2; the D is unclear. This CDR3 reads CASSLAGPLTGELFF. As DNA, the CDR3 is TGTGCCAGCAGCTTAGCGGGTCCTCTCACCGGGGAGCTGTTTTTT.